The source of this T cell receptor (beta chain) is a study of T cells in Graves' hyperthyroidism and ophthalmopathy. The overall study: Peripheral blood was acquired at first diagnosis, ahead of any therapy whatsoever.

This clonotype was detected ten times or more. Its antigen is not identified. General observations from the study: Ophthalmopathy, as predicted by the model, came a median roughly 6.8 months after the prediction. From stable hyperthyroidism, ophthalmopathy was set apart by a 13 V-J model.

The TCR beta CDR3 regions underwent amplification using RNA transcripts as the source. The TCR CDR3 first-round RT-PCR relied on the HTBI primer set. TCRdb independently ran MiXCR on the multiplex PCR reads; one entry per CDR3 protein. The sample carries 370,000 or so distinct CDR3 sequences, about 15% recorded once. This CDR3 is 15 amino acids long. V was trimmed by 7 bases and J by 4 bases, leaving 20 bases between them. This chain uses TRBV12-3 or TRBV12-4 with TRBJ2-7; D is unclear. This receptor was obtained from a woman younger than 30 with Graves' hyperthyroidism that later progressed to Graves' ophthalmopathy. Sequencing was carried out using blood. CDR3 sequence: CASTDLRAPQYEQYF. In DNA form, the CDR3 reads TGTGCCAGCACCGACCTTAGGGCGCCGCAATACGAGCAGTACTTC.